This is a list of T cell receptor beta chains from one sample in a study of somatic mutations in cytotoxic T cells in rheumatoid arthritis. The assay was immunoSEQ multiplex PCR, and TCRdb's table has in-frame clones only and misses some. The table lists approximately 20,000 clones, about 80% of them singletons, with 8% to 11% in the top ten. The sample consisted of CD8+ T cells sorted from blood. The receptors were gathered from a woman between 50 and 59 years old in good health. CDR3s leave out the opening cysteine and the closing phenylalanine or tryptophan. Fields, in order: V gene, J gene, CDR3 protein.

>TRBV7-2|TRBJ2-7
ASSPPVTGVSYEQY
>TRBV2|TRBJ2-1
ASRGTSGGNEQF
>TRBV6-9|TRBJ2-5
ANNRTLRRKTQY
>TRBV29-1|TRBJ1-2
SVEDRGGYT
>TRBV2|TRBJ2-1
ASEDRVWDNEQF
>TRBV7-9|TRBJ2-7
ASSSPPGWSSEQY
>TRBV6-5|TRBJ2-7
ASRPRSGYEQY
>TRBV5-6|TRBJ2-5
ASSPWGTGGQETQY
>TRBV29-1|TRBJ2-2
SVAGTGGGELF
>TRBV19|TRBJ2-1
ASSPTGGQVYEQF
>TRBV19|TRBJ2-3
ASSPGTDTQY
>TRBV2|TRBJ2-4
ASSNSGTKNIQY
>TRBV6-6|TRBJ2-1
ASSPTSGVYNEQF
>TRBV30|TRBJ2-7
AWSFSGLYEQY
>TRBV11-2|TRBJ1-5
ASSLRSNQPQH
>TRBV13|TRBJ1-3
ASRQGSGNTIY
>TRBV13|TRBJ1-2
ASRPPGQGVYGYT
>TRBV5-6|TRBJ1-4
ASSPGRGIWREKLF
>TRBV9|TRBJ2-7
ASSPEGREIDEQY
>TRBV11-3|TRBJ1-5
ASSLKPTSYSNQPQH